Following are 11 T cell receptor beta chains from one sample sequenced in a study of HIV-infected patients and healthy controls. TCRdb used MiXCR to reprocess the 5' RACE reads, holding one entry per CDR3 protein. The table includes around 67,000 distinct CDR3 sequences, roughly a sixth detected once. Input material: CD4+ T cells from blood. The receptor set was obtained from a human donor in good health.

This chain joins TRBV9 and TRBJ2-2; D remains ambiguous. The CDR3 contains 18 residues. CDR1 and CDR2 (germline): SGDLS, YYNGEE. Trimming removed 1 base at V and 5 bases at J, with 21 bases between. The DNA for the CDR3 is TGTGCCAGCAGCGTAAAGGATCGGGTCAGCTACCTAACCGGGGAGCTGTTTTTT. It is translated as CASSVKDRVSYLTGELFF.

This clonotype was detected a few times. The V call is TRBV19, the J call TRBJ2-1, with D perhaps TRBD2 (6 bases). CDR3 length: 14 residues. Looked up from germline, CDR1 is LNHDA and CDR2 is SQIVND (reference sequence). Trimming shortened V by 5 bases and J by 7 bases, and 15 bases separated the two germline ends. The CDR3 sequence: CASSGGGLPNEQFF. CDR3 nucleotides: TGTGCCAGTAGTGGGGGAGGCCTACCAAATGAGCAGTTCTTC.

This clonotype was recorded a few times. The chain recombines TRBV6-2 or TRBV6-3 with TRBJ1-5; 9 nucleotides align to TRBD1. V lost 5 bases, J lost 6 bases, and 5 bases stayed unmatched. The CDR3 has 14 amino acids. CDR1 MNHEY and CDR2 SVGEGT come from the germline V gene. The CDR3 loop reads CASSKGQGLQPQHF. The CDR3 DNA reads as TGTGCCAGCAGTAAGGGACAGGGCCTTCAGCCCCAGCATTTT.

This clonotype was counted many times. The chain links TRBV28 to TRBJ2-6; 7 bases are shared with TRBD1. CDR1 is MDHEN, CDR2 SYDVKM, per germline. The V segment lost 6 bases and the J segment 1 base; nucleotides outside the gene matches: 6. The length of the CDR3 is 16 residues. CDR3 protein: CASSLTGKSGANVLTF. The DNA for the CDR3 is TGTGCCAGCAGCTTGACAGGGAAATCTGGGGCCAACGTCCTGACTTTC.

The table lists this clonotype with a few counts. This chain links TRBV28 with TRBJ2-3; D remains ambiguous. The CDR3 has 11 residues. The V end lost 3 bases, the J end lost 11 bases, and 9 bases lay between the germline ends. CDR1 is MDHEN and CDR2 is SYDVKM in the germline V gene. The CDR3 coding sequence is TGTGCCAGCAGTTTGACGGAACTGCAGTATTTT. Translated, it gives CASSLTELQYF.

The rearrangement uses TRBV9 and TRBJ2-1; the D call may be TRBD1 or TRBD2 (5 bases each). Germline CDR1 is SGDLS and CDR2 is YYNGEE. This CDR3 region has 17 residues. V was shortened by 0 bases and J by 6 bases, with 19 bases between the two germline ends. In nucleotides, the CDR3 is TGTGCCAGCAGCGTAGAAGTAGGGACCAAGCTGCTCAATGAGCAGTTCTTC. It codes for CASSVEVGTKLLNEQFF.

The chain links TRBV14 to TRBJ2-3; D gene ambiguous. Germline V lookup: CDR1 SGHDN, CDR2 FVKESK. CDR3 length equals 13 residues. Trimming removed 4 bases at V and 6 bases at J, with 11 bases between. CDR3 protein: CASSPQLLDTQYF. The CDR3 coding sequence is TGTGCCAGCAGCCCACAGCTTTTGGATACGCAGTATTTT.

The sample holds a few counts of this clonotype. CDR3 DNA: TGCAGTGCTAGAGATCCGGCAGGGAGGCATGGCTACACCTTC. Translated: CSARDPAGRHGYTF. The chain is built from TRBV20-1 and TRBJ1-2, with D possibly being TRBD1 (5 bases). Germline values: CDR1 DFQATT, CDR2 SNEGSKA (reference sequence). The CDR3 is made up of 14 amino acids. Trimming removed 0 bases from V and 6 bases from J, with 14 bases in between.

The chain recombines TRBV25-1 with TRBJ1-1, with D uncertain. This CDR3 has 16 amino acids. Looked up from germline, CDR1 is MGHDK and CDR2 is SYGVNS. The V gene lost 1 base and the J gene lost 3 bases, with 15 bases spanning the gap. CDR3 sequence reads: CASSELSGSSYTEAFF. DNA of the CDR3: TGTGCCAGCAGTGAATTGAGTGGTTCTTCTTACACTGAAGCTTTCTTT.

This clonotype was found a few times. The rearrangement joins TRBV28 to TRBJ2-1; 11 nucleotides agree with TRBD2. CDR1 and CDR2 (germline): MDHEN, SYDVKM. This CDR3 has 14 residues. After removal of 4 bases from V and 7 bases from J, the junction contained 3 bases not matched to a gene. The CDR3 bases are TGTGCCAGCAGTTGGGGGACTAGCGGTAATGAGCAGTTCTTC. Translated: CASSWGTSGNEQFF.

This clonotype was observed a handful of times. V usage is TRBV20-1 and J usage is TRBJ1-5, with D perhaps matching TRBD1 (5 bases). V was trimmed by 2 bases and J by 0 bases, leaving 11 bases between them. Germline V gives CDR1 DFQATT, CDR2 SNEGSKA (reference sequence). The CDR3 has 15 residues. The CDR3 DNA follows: TGCAGTGCTAGACAGACAGAGATTAGCAATCAGCCCCAGCATTTT. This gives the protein CSARQTEISNQPQHF.